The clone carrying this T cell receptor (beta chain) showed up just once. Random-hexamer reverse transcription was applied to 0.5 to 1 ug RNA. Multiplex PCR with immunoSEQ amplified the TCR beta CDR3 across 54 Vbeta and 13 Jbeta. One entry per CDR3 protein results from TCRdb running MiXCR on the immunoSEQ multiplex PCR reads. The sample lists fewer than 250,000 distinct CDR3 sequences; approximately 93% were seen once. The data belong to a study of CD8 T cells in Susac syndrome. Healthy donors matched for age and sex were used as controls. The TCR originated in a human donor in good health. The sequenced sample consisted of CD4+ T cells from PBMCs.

The chain's CDR3 is CASSHRGRNTEAFF. The CDR3 bases are TGTGCCAGCAGCCACAGGGGGCGGAACACTGAAGCTTTCTTT. The J gene is TRBJ1-1, the V gene TRBV14, with TRBD1 identical over 8 bases. Looked up from germline, CDR1 is SGHDN and CDR2 is FVKESK. CDR3 length: 14 amino acids. With 3 bases clipped from V and 1 base from J, the junction kept 1 base outside the gene matches.